Shown below are 5 T cell receptor beta chains from a single sample sequenced in a study of cytomegalovirus exposure and HLA in healthy donors. The PCR was carried out with 60 Vbeta primers and 13 Jbeta primers. The assay was immunoSEQ multiplex PCR, and TCRdb's table has in-frame clones only and misses some. The sample shows about 170,000 clones, 75% of them seen only once. Sample: PBMCs. These receptors all come from a woman in her fifties or sixties in good health and CMV-seropositive.

In the case of this clone: Other DNA sequences in this sample translate to the same CDR3. The chain employs TRBV5-4 and TRBJ2-1; D not certain. CDR3 length: 12 amino acids. In germline, CDR1 is SGHNT, CDR2 YYREEE (reference sequence). V lost 4 bases and J 6 bases, leaving 8 bases between the germline ends. The CDR3 nucleotides read TGTGCCAGCAGCGTGGAGCGCAATGAGCAGTTCTTC. Amino acid sequence: CASSVERNEQFF.

This clone was seen repeatedly, ten times or more. The chain joins TRBV7-9 to TRBJ2-3; tentative D call: TRBD2 (6 bases). Trimming stripped 1 base from V and 6 bases from J, with 14 bases between. The CDR3 covers 15 residues. Germline lookup yields CDR1 SEHNR and CDR2 FQNEAQ (reference sequence). The CDR3 DNA reads as TGTGCCAGCAGCTTAGAAGTGTGGGGGGAGGATACGCAGTATTTT. As protein: CASSLEVWGEDTQYF.

This chain uses TRBV7-4 with TRBJ1-4; 8 bases are shared with TRBD1. The CDR3 runs 17 residues. V was pared by 5 bases and J by 5 bases, with 13 bases of the junction left unmatched. From germline, CDR1 is SGHVT and CDR2 SQSDAQ. The CDR3 is CASSPTGVQGANEKLFF. The DNA for the CDR3 is TGTGCCAGCAGCCCCACCGGGGTGCAGGGGGCGAATGAAAAACTGTTTTTT.

This clone was detected a few times. This rearrangement joins TRBV7-9 to TRBJ1-2, with D tentatively TRBD1 (6 bases). Germline V lookup: CDR1 SEHNR, CDR2 FQNEAQ (reference sequence). Trimming cost V 3 bases and J 3 bases, with 11 bases left between them. The CDR3 runs 14 residues. The CDR3 DNA reads as TGTGCCAGCAGCTTTCAGGGGCTTGACTATGGCTACACCTTC. Encoded protein: CASSFQGLDYGYTF.

This chain joins TRBV27 and TRBJ2-7; tentatively, D is TRBD1 (6 bases). CDR1 MNHEY and CDR2 SMNVEV come from the germline V gene (reference sequence). This CDR3 spans 13 amino acids. The V end was cut by 6 bases, the J end by 0 bases, with 9 bases between. This CDR3 reads CASRDRDSYEQYF. CDR3 DNA: TGTGCCAGCAGGGACAGAGACTCCTACGAGCAGTACTTC.